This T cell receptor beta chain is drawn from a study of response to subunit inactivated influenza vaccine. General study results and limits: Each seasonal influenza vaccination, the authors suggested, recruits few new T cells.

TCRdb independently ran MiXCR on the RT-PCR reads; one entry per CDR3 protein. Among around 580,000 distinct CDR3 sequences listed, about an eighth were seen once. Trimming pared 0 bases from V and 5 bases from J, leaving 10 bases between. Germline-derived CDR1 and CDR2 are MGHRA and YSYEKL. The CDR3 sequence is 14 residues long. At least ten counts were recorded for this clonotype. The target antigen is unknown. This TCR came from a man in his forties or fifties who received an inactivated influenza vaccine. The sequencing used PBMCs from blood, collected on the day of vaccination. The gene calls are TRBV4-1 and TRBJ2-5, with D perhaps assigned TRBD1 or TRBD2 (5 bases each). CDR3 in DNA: TGCGCCAGCAGCCAAGATCCGGGGCGGGAGACCCAGTACTTC. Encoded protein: CASSQDPGRETQYF.